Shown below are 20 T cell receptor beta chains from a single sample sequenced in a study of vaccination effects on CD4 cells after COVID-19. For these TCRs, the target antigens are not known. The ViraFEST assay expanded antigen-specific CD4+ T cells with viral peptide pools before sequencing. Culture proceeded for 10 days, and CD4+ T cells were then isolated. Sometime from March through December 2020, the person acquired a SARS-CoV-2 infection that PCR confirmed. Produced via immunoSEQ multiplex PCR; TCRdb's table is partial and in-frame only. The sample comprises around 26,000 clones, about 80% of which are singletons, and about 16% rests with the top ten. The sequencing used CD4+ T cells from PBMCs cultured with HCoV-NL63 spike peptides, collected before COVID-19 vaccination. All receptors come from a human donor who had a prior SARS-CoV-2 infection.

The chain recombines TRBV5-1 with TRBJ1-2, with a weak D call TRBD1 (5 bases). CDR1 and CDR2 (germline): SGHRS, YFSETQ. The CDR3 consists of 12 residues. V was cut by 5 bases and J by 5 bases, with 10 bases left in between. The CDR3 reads CASRGTEYGYTF. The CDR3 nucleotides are TGCGCCAGCAGGGGGACGGAGTATGGCTACACCTTC.

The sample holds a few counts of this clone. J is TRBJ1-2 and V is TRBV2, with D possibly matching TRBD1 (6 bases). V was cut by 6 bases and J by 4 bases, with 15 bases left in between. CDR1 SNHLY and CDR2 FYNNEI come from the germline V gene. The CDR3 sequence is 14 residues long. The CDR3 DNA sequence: TGTGCCAGCAGCGCGGGGGGCCCTTTCTATGGCTACACCTTC. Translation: CASSAGGPFYGYTF.

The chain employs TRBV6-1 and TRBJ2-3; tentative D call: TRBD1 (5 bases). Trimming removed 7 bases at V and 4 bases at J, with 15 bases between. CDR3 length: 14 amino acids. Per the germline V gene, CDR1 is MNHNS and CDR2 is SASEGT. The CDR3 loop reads CASILGVLADTQYF. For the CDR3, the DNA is TGTGCCAGCATTCTAGGGGTCCTAGCAGATACGCAGTATTTT.

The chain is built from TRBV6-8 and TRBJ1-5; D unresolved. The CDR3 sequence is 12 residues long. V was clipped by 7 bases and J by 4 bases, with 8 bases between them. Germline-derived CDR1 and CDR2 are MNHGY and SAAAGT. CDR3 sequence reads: CASTRLNQPQHF. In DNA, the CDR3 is TGTGCCAGCACCAGACTAAATCAGCCCCAGCATTTT.

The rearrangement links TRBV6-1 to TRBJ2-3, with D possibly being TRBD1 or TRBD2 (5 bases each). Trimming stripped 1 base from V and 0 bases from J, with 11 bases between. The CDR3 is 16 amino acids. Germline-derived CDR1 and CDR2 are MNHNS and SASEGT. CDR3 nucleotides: TGTGCCAGCAGTGAAGTTGGGGGTTACAGCACAGATACGCAGTATTTT. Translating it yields CASSEVGGYSTDTQYF.

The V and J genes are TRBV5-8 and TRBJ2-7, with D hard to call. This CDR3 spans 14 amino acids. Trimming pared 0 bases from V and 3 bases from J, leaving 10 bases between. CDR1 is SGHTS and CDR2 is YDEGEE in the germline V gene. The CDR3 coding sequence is TGTGCCAGCAGCTTGGCCAGGAAGATCTACGAGCAGTACTTC. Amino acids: CASSLARKIYEQYF.

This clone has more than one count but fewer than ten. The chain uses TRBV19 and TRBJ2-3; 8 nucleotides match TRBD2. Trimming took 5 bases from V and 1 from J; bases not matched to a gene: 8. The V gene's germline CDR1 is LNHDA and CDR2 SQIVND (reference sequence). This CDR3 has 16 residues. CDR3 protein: CASSVYSGTRTDTQYF. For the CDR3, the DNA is TGTGCCAGTAGTGTTTATAGCGGGACCCGCACAGATACGCAGTATTTT.

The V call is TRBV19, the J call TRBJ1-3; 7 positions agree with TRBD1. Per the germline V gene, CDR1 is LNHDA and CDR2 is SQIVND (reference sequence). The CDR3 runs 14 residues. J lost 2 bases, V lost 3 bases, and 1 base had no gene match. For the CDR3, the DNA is TGTGCCAGTAGTATCGACAGGGCTGGAAACACCATATATTTT. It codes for CASSIDRAGNTIYF.

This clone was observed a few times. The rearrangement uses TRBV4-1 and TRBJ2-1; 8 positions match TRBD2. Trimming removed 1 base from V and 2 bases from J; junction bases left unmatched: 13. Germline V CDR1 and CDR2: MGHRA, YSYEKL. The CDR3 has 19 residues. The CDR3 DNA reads TGCGCCAGCAGCCAAGTTTGGGGGCGACGGGGGGGAACCTACAATGAGCAGTTCTTC. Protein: CASSQVWGRRGGTYNEQFF.

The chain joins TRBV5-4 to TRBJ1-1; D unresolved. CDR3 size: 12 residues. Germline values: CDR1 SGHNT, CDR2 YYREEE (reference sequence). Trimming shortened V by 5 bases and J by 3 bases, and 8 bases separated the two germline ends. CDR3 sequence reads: CASRYEDTEAFF. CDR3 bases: TGTGCCAGCAGGTATGAGGACACTGAAGCTTTCTTT.

Here the CDR3 reads CASSLQGATEAFF. The CDR3 DNA follows: TGTGCCAGCAGCTTACAGGGGGCCACTGAAGCTTTCTTT. This chain uses TRBV7-9 with TRBJ1-1; 8 nucleotides match TRBD1. This CDR3 contains 13 residues. The germline V gene has CDR1 SEHNR and CDR2 FQNEAQ (reference sequence). V trimming: 2 bases; J trimming: 4 bases; junction bases outside the gene matches: 0.

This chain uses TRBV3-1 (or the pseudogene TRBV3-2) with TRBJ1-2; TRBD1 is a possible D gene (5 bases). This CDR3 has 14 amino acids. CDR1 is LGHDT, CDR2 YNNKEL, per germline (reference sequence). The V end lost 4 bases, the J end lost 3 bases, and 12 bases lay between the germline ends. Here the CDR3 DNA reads TGTGCCAGCAGCCTGAATCCAGGGCACTATGGCTACACCTTC. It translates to CASSLNPGHYGYTF.

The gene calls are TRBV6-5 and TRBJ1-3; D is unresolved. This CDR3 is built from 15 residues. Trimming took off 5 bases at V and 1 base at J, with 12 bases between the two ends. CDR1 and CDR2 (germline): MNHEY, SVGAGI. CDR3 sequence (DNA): TGTGCCAGCAGTCCCCCCGCTGGGTCTGGAAACACCATATATTTT. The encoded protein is CASSPPAGSGNTIYF.

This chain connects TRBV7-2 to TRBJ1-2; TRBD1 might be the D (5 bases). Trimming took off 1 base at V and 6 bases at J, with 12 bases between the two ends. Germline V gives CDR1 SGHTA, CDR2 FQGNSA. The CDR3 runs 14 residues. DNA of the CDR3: TGTGCCAGCAGCTTAGTTGCAGGGAGCCATGGCTACACCTTC. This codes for CASSLVAGSHGYTF.

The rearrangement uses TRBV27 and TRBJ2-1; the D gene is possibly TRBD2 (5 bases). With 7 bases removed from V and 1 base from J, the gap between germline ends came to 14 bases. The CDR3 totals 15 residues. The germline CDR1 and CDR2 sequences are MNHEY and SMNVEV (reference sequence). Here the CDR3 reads CASISGRGSYNEQFF. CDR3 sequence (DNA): TGTGCCAGCATCAGCGGCCGGGGTTCCTACAATGAGCAGTTCTTC.

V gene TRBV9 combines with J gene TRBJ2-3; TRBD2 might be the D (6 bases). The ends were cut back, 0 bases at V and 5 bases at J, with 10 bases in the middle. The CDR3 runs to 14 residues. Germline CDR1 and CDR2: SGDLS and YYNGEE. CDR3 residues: CASSVAPSVDTQYF. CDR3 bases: TGTGCCAGCAGCGTAGCTCCTAGCGTAGATACGCAGTATTTT.

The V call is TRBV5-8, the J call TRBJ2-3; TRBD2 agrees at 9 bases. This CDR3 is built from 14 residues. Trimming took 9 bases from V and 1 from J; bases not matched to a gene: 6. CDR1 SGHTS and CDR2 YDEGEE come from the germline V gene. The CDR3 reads CATKRLAGTDTQYF. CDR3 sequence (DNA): TGTGCCACTAAGAGACTAGCGGGCACAGATACGCAGTATTTT.

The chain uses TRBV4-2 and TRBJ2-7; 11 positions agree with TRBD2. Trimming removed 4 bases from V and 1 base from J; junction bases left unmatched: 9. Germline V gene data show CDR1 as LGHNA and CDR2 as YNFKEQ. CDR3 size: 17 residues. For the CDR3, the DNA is TGTGCCAGCAGCCCAGCTGCAAGGACTAGCGGGTCCTACGAGCAGTACTTC. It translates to CASSPAARTSGSYEQYF.

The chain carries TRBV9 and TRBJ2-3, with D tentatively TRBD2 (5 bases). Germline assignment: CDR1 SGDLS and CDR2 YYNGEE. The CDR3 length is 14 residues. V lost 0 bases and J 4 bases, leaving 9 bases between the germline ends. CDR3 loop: CASSVASRADTQYF. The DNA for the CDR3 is TGTGCCAGCAGCGTAGCTAGCCGGGCAGATACGCAGTATTTT.

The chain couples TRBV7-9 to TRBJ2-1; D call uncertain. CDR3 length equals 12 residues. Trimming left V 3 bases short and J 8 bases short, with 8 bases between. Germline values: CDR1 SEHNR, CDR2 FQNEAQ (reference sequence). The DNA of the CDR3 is TGTGCCAGCAGCTTTGGAAACGATGAGCAGTTCTTC. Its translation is CASSFGNDEQFF.